This TCR beta chain was recorded in a study of T cell responses to AZD1222 COVID-19 vaccine. Across the whole study: Analysis merged second doses at about 4 or about 12 weeks.

V trimming: 0 bases; J trimming: 6 bases; junction bases outside the gene matches: 5. This CDR3 is 15 amino acids long. Germline V gene data show CDR1 as LGHDT and CDR2 as YNNKEL (reference sequence). About this clone itself: Antigen specificity is unknown.

Libraries were prepared by immunoSEQ multiplex PCR; TCRdb keeps only in-frame clonotypes and omits some of them. The profile shows some 140,000 clones, approximately 93% of them singletons. Whole-study results and caveats: Mostly white British, mostly female donors; authors suggested clonal diversity may be underestimated. Nearly half of spike-specific TCRs reportedly target variant regions that are unmutated in the B.1.351 and B.1.1.7 variants.

Material: peripheral blood, obtained on day 0 of AZD1222 vaccination. The rearrangement links TRBV3-1 (or the pseudogene TRBV3-2) to TRBJ2-7; 10 bases align to TRBD2. This TCR came from an adult in good health. CDR3 amino acids: CASSQDVAGGLEQYF. CDR3 nucleotides: TGTGCCAGCAGCCAAGATGTAGCGGGAGGCCTCGAGCAGTACTTC.